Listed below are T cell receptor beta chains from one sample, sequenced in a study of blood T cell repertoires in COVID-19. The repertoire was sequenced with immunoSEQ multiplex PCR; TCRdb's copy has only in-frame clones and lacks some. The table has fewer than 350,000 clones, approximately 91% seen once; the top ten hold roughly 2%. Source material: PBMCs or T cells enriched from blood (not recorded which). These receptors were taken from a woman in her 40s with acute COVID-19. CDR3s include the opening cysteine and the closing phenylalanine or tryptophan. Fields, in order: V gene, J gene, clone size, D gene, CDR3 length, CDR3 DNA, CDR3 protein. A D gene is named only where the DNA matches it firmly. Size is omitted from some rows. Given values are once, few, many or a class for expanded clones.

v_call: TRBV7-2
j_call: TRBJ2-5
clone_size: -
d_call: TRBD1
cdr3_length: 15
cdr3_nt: TGTGCCAGCAGCTTAGCCAATGCAGGGGGAGAGACCCAGTACTTC
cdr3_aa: CASSLANAGGETQYF

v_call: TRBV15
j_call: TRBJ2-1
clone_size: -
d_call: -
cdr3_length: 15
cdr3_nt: TGTGCCACCAGCAGAGGAGACTCTGACTTGGTTGAGCAGTTCTTC
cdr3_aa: CATSRGDSDLVEQFF

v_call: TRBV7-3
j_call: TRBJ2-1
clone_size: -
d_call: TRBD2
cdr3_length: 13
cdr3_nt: TGTGCCAGCAGCACAGGGACTAGCGGTGAGCAGTTCTTC
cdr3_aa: CASSTGTSGEQFF

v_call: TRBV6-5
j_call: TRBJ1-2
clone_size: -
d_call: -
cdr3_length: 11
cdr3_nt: TGTGCCAGCGCCAGACAGTCCGGCTACACCTTC
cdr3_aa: CASARQSGYTF

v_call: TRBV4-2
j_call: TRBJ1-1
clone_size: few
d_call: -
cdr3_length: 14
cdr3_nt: TGTGCCAGCAGCCAATCCCGGACAGTAAGTGAAGCTTTCTTT
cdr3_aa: CASSQSRTVSEAFF

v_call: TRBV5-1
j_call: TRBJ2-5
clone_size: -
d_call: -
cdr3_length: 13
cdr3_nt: TGCGCCAGCAGCCGGGACTCCAAAGAGACCCAGTACTTC
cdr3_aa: CASSRDSKETQYF

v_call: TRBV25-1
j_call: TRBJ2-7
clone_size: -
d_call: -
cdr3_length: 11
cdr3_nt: TGTGCCAGCAGCGGTTCCTACGAGCAGTACTTC
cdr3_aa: CASSGSYEQYF

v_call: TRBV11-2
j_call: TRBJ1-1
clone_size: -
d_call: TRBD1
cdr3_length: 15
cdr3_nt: TGTGCCAGCAGCTTGTCCGGACAGGCTAACACTGAAGCTTTCTTT
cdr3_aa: CASSLSGQANTEAFF

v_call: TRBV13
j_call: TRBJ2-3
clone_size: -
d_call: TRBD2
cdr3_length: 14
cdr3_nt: TGTGCCAGCAGGCAGAGCGGGAGGCGGGATACGCAGTATTTT
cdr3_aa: CASRQSGRRDTQYF

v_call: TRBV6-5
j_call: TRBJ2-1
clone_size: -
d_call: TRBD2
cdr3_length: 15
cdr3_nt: TGTGCCAGCAGCTGGACTAGCGGGAACTACAATGAGCAGTTCTTC
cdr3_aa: CASSWTSGNYNEQFF

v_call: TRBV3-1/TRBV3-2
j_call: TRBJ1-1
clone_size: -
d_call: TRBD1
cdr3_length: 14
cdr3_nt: TGTGCCAGCAGCCTAGCAGGGGGCGCAAAGCAAGCTTTCTTT
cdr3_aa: CASSLAGGAKQAFF

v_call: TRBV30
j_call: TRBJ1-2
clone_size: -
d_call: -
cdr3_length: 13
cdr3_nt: TGTGCCTGGAGGCCAGGATCTAACTATGGCTACACCTTC
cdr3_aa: CAWRPGSNYGYTF

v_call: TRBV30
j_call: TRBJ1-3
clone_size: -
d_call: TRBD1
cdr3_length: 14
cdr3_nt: TGTGCCCTACAGGGGGACAGGGCTGGAAACACCATATATTTT
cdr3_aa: CALQGDRAGNTIYF

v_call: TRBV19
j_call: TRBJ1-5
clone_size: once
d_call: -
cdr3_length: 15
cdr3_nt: TGTGCCAGTACCCACGGACAGTTGGGAGGGCAGCCCCAGCATTTT
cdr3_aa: CASTHGQLGGQPQHF

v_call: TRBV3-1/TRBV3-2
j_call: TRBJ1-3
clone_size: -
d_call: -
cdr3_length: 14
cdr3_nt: TGTGCCAGCAGCCAAGGTGACACTGGAAACACCATATATTTT
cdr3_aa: CASSQGDTGNTIYF

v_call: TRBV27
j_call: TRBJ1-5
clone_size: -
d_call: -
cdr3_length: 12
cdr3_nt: TGTGCCAGCAGCGGGGGGGGGAAGCCCCAGCATTTT
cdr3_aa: CASSGGGKPQHF

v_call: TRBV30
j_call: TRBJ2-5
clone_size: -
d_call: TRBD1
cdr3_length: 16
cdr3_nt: TGTGCCTGGAGTGTAAGGGGGGACAGGGGAAGGGAGACCCAGTACTTC
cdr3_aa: CAWSVRGDRGRETQYF

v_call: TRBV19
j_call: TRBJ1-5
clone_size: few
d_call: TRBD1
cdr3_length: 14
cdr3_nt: TGTGCCAGTAGGACAGGGGGCGGCAATCAGCCCCAGCATTTT
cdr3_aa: CASRTGGGNQPQHF

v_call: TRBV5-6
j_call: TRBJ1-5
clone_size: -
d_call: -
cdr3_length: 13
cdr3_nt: TGTGCCAGCAGCTTGTCTAGAACTCAGCCCCAGCATTTT
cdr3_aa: CASSLSRTQPQHF

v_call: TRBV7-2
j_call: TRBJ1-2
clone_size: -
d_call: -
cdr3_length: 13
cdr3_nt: TGTGCCAGCAGCAAACAGGGTGATATGGGCTACACCTTC
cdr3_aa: CASSKQGDMGYTF

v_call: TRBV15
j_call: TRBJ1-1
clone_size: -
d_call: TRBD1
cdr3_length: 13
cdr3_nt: TGTGCCACCAGCAGAGGACAGGGGAATGAAGCTTTCTTT
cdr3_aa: CATSRGQGNEAFF

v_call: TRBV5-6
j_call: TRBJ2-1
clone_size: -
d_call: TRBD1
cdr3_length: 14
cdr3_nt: TGTGCCAGCAGCAGTCCGGGACAGGGCAATGAGCAGTTCTTC
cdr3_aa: CASSSPGQGNEQFF

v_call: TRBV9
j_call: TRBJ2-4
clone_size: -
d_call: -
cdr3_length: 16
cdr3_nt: TGTGCCAGCAGCGCCCTCCCTTCCGGGGTGAAAAACATTCAGTACTTC
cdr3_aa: CASSALPSGVKNIQYF

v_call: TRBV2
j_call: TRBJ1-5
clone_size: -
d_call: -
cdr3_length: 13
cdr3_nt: TGTGCCAGCAGTGAAGAGGGAGGTCAGCCCCAGCATTTT
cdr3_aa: CASSEEGGQPQHF

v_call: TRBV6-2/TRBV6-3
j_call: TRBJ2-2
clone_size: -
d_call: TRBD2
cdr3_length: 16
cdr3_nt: TGTGCCAGCAGCAGGACTAGCGGGGCGCTTGGCGGGGAGCTGTTTTTT
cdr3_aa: CASSRTSGALGGELFF

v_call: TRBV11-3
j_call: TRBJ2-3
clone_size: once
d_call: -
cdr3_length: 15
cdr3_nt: TGTGCCAGCAGCTTAGTCCTAGCTAGCCCAGATACGCAGTATTTT
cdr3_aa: CASSLVLASPDTQYF

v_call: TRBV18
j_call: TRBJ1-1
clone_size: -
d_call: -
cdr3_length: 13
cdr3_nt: TGTGCCAGCTCACCAACCCAGGACACTGAAGCTTTCTTT
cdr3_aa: CASSPTQDTEAFF